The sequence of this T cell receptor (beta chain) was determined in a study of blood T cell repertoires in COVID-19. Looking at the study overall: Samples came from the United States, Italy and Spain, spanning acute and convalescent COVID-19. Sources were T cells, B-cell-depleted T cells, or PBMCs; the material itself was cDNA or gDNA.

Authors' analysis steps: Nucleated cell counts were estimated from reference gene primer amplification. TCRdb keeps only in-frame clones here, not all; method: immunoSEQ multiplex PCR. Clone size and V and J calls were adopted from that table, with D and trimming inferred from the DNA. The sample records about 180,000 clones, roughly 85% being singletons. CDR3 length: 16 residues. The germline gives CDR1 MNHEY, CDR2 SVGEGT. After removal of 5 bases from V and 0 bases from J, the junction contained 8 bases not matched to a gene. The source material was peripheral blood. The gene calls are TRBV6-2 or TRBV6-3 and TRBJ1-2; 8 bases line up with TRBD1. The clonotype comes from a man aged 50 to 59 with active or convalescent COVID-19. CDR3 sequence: CASSTPLQGANYGYTF. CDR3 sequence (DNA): TGTGCCAGCAGTACCCCCTTACAGGGGGCTAACTATGGCTACACCTTC.